This TCR beta chain is from a study of CD8 T cells in ankylosing spondylitis. Study findings and constraints: The study looked at matched synovial fluid samples from ankylosing spondylitis patients. Disease-linked clones were reported to be significantly enriched there.

For TCR beta, libraries came from quantitative 5'-RACE with molecular barcodes. TCRdb fed the 5' RACE reads into MiXCR, producing one record per CDR3 protein. The sample comprises 350,000 to 450,000 distinct CDR3 sequences, roughly 20% of which are singletons, and less than 15% rests with the top ten. Regarding this clonotype: What it binds is not known.

The source is a male donor with ankylosing spondylitis or in good health (not recorded which). What was sequenced was blood, either unsorted or a sorted T cell fraction (not recorded which).

The CDR3 DNA is TGTGCCAGCAGTCCCGGACTAGCGGGGGCCAAAAACATTCAGTACTTC. Its protein is CASSPGLAGAKNIQYF. The rearrangement joins TRBV6-1 to TRBJ2-4, with 12 bases lining up with TRBD2. The CDR3 loop spans 16 amino acids. Per the germline V gene, CDR1 is MNHNS and CDR2 is SASEGT. The J segment lost 1 base and the V segment lost 5 bases, leaving 3 bases of the junction unmatched.